The 27 T cell receptor beta chains in this list originate from one sample, sequenced in a study of T-cell reconstitution after alpha-beta-depleted transplantation in children. A library of TCRbeta sequences, prepared with unique molecular identifiers, was generated. TCRdb processed the PCR reads anew with MiXCR; each CDR3 protein has one entry. Of over 100,000 distinct CDR3 sequences in the sample, under 13% are singletons; the top ten hold under 35%. Here the sequenced sample was PBMCs, taken before TCRalphabeta/CD19-depleted stem cell transplant. These TCRs come from a boy aged 2 to 10 with acute lymphoblastic leukemia, due to receive a stem cell transplant.

The chain employs TRBV10-2 and TRBJ2-1; D not certain. CDR3 length equals 14 residues. Germline V gene lookup returns CDR1 WSHSY and CDR2 SAAADI. The germline V and J ends were trimmed by 7 bases and 4 bases, with 14 bases remaining between them. The CDR3 loop reads CASTSFDGYNEQFF. CDR3 DNA sequence: TGCGCCAGCACCTCATTCGACGGTTACAATGAGCAGTTCTTC.

This clonotype was observed at least ten times. V is TRBV6-2 or TRBV6-3 and J is TRBJ2-3; D not resolved. In germline, CDR1 is MNHEY, CDR2 SVGEGT. V gave up 5 bases and J gave up 4 bases, with 7 bases separating them. The CDR3 runs 12 residues. CDR3: CASSLSSDTQYF. In DNA form, the CDR3 reads TGTGCCAGCAGTCTCAGCTCAGATACGCAGTATTTT.

Notes on this clonotype: At one of its ends the junction is not consistent with the germline gene, which may arise from a read error. The chain has TRBV20-1 and TRBJ1-2, with 8 bases fitting TRBD1. This CDR3 has 12 residues. Germline CDR1 DFQATT, CDR2 SNEGSKA (reference sequence). In DNA form, the CDR3 reads TGCAGTGCTGGAGACAGGGGCTATGGCTACACCTTC. The encoded protein is CSAGDRGYGYTF.

This clonotype was observed many times. The chain joins TRBV6-5 to TRBJ2-7; TRBD1 matches at 9 bases. Germline CDR1 and CDR2: MNHEY and SVGAGI. The J segment lost 7 bases and the V segment lost 4 bases, leaving 11 bases of the junction unmatched. There are 15 residues in the CDR3. As DNA, the CDR3 is TGTGCCAGCAGTTCCCCCCGGACAGGGGTTGATGAGCAGTACTTC. Translated, it gives CASSSPRTGVDEQYF.

Many counts were recorded for this clonotype. The chain joins TRBV20-1 to TRBJ1-5; no reliable D call. The CDR3 covers 14 residues. V lost 1 base to trimming and J lost 3 bases, with 10 bases between them. Germline assignment: CDR1 DFQATT and CDR2 SNEGSKA (reference sequence). The CDR3 region has the DNA TGCAGTGCTAGAGGAAGGGCCGACAATCAGCCCCAGCATTTT. It translates to CSARGRADNQPQHF.

Only a few counts were recorded for this clonotype. The rearrangement joins TRBV12-3 or TRBV12-4 to TRBJ1-1; unclear D gene. The length of the CDR3 is 13 residues. V was clipped by 0 bases and J by 5 bases, with 7 bases between them. DNA of the CDR3: TGTGCCAGCAGTTTAGCATTGCGGACTGAAGCTTTCTTT. Translation: CASSLALRTEAFF.

The V gene is TRBV20-1, the J gene TRBJ1-2; the D gene is possibly TRBD1 (5 bases). Germline values: CDR1 DFQATT, CDR2 SNEGSKA (reference sequence). The CDR3 consists of 14 residues. V lost 1 base to trimming and J lost 8 bases, with 17 bases between them. In DNA, the CDR3 is TGCAGTGCTAGAGCTCTGGGGGATAGAGGGGGCTACACCTTC. Translation gives CSARALGDRGGYTF.

This clonotype showed up just a few times. V gene TRBV5-1 combines with J gene TRBJ1-2; D might be TRBD1 (6 bases). Between the trimmed V and J ends, which lost 7 bases and 5 bases, there was a span of 21 bases. Germline CDR1 is SGHRS and CDR2 is YFSETQ. CDR3 length equals 15 residues. CDR3 protein: CASGRVGPGEYGYTF. The CDR3 DNA sequence: TGCGCCAGCGGCCGGGTAGGTCCAGGGGAGTATGGCTACACCTTC.

In DNA, the CDR3 is TGTGCCTGGAGTGTAACGTACGAGCAGTACTTC. The encoded protein is CAWSVTYEQYF. The rearrangement links TRBV30 to TRBJ2-7; D not certain. This CDR3 has 11 amino acids. Trimming took off 0 bases at V and 4 bases at J, with 4 bases between the two ends. The germline V gene encodes CDR1 GTSNPN and CDR2 SVGIG (reference sequence).

The table lists this clonotype with a few counts. The V call is TRBV11-2, the J call TRBJ2-7; D may correspond to TRBD1 or TRBD2 (6 bases each). This CDR3 is built from 13 residues. V dropped 5 bases and J dropped 8 bases, with 16 bases sitting between them. Germline V gene lookup returns CDR1 SGHAT and CDR2 FQNNGV. CDR3 sequence (DNA): TGTGCCAGCAGCCCGCCGGGGGCTAGTAAGCAGTACTTC. This sequence encodes CASSPPGASKQYF.

V and J are TRBV15 and TRBJ2-3, with D tentatively TRBD2 (6 bases). The CDR3 is made up of 14 amino acids. Between the trimmed V and J ends, which lost 8 bases and 2 bases, there was a span of 14 bases. Germline loops: CDR1 LNHNV, CDR2 YYDKDF (reference sequence). The CDR3 sequence is CATALGGTTDTQYF. CDR3 nucleotides: TGTGCCACCGCCCTTGGAGGGACCACAGATACGCAGTATTTT.

This clonotype was seen a handful of times. This rearrangement joins TRBV20-1 to TRBJ2-1, with 7 bases aligning to TRBD2. CDR3 length: 14 residues. The germline V gene encodes CDR1 DFQATT and CDR2 SNEGSKA (reference sequence). J was trimmed by 4 bases and V by 2 bases; bases with no gene match: 5. CDR3: CSARRPSGYNEQFF. The CDR3, as DNA: TGCAGTGCTAGAAGGCCTAGCGGATACAATGAGCAGTTCTTC.

This clonotype was seen only a few times. This sequence joins TRBV5-6 and TRBJ1-6, with 7 bases aligning to TRBD1. The ends lost 1 base at V and 7 bases at J; junction bases unmatched: 5. Germline lookup yields CDR1 SGHDT and CDR2 YYEEEE. This CDR3 contains 15 residues. Written as DNA, the CDR3 is TGTGCCAGCAGCTTGCGGGACAGAGGGAATTCACCCCTCCACTTT. It yields the protein CASSLRDRGNSPLHF.

This clonotype was picked up many times. This chain connects TRBV20-1 to TRBJ2-1; D unclear. In germline, CDR1 is DFQATT, CDR2 SNEGSKA (reference sequence). This CDR3 spans 13 amino acids. Deletions cut 6 bases from V and 2 bases from J, with 11 bases between. Written as DNA, the CDR3 is TGCAGTGCCATGACCGGAACCTACAATGAGCAGTTCTTC. It encodes CSAMTGTYNEQFF.

This clonotype has a handful of counts. The chain links TRBV6-1 to TRBJ2-3; D remains ambiguous. The CDR3 is 13 amino acids. Trimming took off 4 bases at V and 5 bases at J, with 10 bases between the two ends. Germline CDR1 reads MNHNS; CDR2 reads SASEGT. In DNA form, the CDR3 reads TGTGCCAGCAGTGTTCTTAATGAAGATACGCAGTATTTT. The encoded protein is CASSVLNEDTQYF.

This clonotype was observed many times. The chain joins TRBV20-1 to TRBJ2-1, with D possibly being TRBD1 or TRBD2 (5 bases each). CDR1 and CDR2 from the germline V gene are DFQATT and SNEGSKA (reference sequence). Trimming took off 2 bases at V and 1 base at J, with 12 bases between the two ends. There are 15 residues in the CDR3. The CDR3 is CSARFGATSYNEQFF. CDR3 nucleotide sequence: TGCAGTGCTAGATTCGGGGCCACGTCCTACAATGAGCAGTTCTTC.

This clonotype was seen repeatedly, ten times or more. The chain recombines TRBV29-1 with TRBJ1-4, with 7 bases aligning to TRBD1. From germline, CDR1 is SQVTM and CDR2 ANQGSEA. The CDR3 is 12 amino acids. Trimming cost V 7 bases and J 8 bases; bases outside gene matches: 7. The CDR3 DNA sequence: TGCAGCGCTAAACAACAGGGGGAAAAACTGTTTTTT. This sequence encodes CSAKQQGEKLFF.

This clonotype was counted a few times. This CDR3 is CASSKVPGVRQNIQYF. The CDR3, as DNA: TGTGCCAGCAGCAAAGTACCGGGGGTGAGGCAAAACATTCAGTACTTC. The rearrangement links TRBV21-1 to TRBJ2-4; no DNA check was done on the table's D call, TRBD1. TRBV21-1 is listed as a pseudogene. This CDR3 has 16 residues.

This clonotype was seen a handful of times. The gene calls are TRBV6-1 and TRBJ1-1; D perhaps matches TRBD1 (6 bases). The CDR3 runs to 14 residues. Trimming stripped 4 bases from V and 1 base from J, with 10 bases between. Looked up from germline, CDR1 is MNHNS and CDR2 is SASEGT. CDR3 in DNA: TGTGCCAGCAGTGTCAGGGGCAGGAACACTGAAGCTTTCTTT. Amino acid sequence: CASSVRGRNTEAFF.

V is TRBV20-1 and J is TRBJ2-1; 12 nucleotides align to TRBD2. CDR1 DFQATT and CDR2 SNEGSKA come from the germline V gene (reference sequence). V gave up 2 bases and J gave up 9 bases; unmatched junction bases: 8. The CDR3 runs 15 residues. The chain's CDR3 is CSARSSGRESGEQFF. In nucleotides, the CDR3 is TGCAGTGCTAGATCTAGCGGGAGGGAGTCGGGTGAGCAGTTCTTC.

This clonotype was observed a few times. The chain employs TRBV7-8 and TRBJ2-1; TRBD1 or TRBD2 may be the D gene (6 bases each). Germline V gives CDR1 SGHVS, CDR2 FQNEAQ. The CDR3 contains 17 residues. Between the trimmed V and J ends, which lost 1 base and 8 bases, there was a span of 21 bases. CDR3 sequence reads: CASSLVLRGLRLYEQFF. The CDR3 DNA reads TGTGCCAGCAGCTTAGTGTTACGGGGGCTCCGGCTATATGAGCAGTTCTTC.

The gene calls are TRBV5-6 and TRBJ2-3; TRBD2 aligns across 13 bases. Germline CDR1 is SGHDT and CDR2 is YYEEEE. This CDR3 comprises 17 residues. Trimming cost V 0 bases and J 7 bases; bases outside gene matches: 8. CDR3 loop: CASSLVLTSGRSYTQYF. Written as DNA, the CDR3 is TGTGCCAGCAGCTTGGTCCTGACTAGCGGGAGGTCGTATACGCAGTATTTT.

The chain couples TRBV7-2 to TRBJ2-1; no definite D call. Trimming took 3 bases from V and 6 from J, leaving 6 bases between them. Germline CDR1 SGHTA, CDR2 FQGNSA. This CDR3 has 12 residues. CDR3 nucleotide sequence: TGTGCCAGCAGCTTCAGCGCCAATGAGCAGTTCTTC. The encoded protein is CASSFSANEQFF.

The CDR3 region is CSARDGGGTGKNTEAFF. In DNA, the CDR3 is TGCAGTGCTAGAGATGGAGGGGGGACAGGGAAAAACACTGAAGCTTTCTTT. The chain employs TRBV20-1 and TRBJ1-1; 9 bases line up with TRBD1. The CDR3 totals 17 residues. The junction had 10 bases not matched to a gene; V was cut back by 0 bases and J by 2 bases. CDR1 DFQATT and CDR2 SNEGSKA come from the germline V gene (reference sequence).

The rearrangement links TRBV5-6 to TRBJ2-7; the D gene is possibly TRBD2 (6 bases). CDR3 length equals 15 residues. CDR1 and CDR2 from the germline V gene are SGHDT and YYEEEE. Trimming stripped 4 bases from V and 3 bases from J, with 17 bases between. For the CDR3, the DNA is TGTGCCAGCAGCCTAAGCGGGCTAGAATTCTACGAGCAGTACTTC. It is translated as CASSLSGLEFYEQYF.

The J gene is TRBJ1-6, the V gene TRBV7-3, with 8 bases matching TRBD1. The CDR3 sequence is 16 residues long. V shed 2 bases and J 4 bases; nucleotides not matched to a gene: 4. CDR1 and CDR2 (germline): SGHTA, FQGTGA. The CDR3 DNA reads as TGTGCCAGCAGCTTACAGGGGGCGGGTTATAATTCACCCCTCCACTTT. It yields the protein CASSLQGAGYNSPLHF.

V is TRBV7-6 and J is TRBJ1-6; D is unresolved. V lost 2 bases and J lost 10, with 6 bases in between. The CDR3 is 12 residues long. Looked up from germline, CDR1 is SGHVS and CDR2 is FNYEAQ. Here the CDR3 reads CASSLTNSPLHF. The CDR3 bases are TGTGCCAGCAGCTTAACTAACTCACCCCTCCACTTT.